The next 16 T cell receptor beta chains were all read from a single sample in a study of blood T cell repertoires in COVID-19 (dated by TCRdb to the early 2020s). The library was prepared using the immunoSEQ multiplex PCR assay. The table comes from immuneACCESS by way of TCRdb, which keeps in-frame sequences with V and J called. Part of the clones is missing from these tables; in studies checked, under half for an unresolved V gene and the rest for unknown reasons. This sample gives 150,000 or so clones in total; about 84% of them show up just once. Jointly, the top ten make up around 5.3% of the sample. The sequencing input was PBMCs or T cells enriched from blood (not recorded which). The receptors were gathered from a woman aged 35 to 49 with acute COVID-19.

J is TRBJ1-2 and V is TRBV7-2, with TRBD1 matching over 7 bases. Germline lookup yields CDR1 SGHTA and CDR2 FQGNSA. V shed 4 bases and J 5 bases; nucleotides not matched to a gene: 10. CDR3 size: 15 residues. The CDR3 bases are TGTGCCAGCAGCTCCTGGGAAGGGGGCTATTATGGCTACACCTTC. Translation: CASSSWEGGYYGYTF. The variable domain in full, with the rest retrieved from reference TRBV7-2 and TRBJ1-2, is GAGVSQSPSNKVTEKGKDVELRCDPISGHTALYWYRQSLGQGLEFLIYFQGNSAPDKSGLPSDRFSAERTGGSVSTLTIQRTQQEDSAVYLCASSSWEGGYYGYTFGSGTRLTVV.

This chain links TRBV3-1 (or the pseudogene TRBV3-2) with TRBJ1-4; D may be TRBD1 (5 bases). The CDR3 totals 17 residues. Trimming removed 0 bases from V and 7 bases from J, with 18 bases in between. Germline lookup yields CDR1 LGHDT and CDR2 YNNKEL (reference sequence). CDR3 in amino acids: CASSQEGPTVTGEKLFF. The CDR3 DNA sequence: TGTGCCAGCAGCCAAGAGGGCCCGACAGTAACGGGTGAAAAACTGTTTTTT.

The rearrangement uses TRBV6-2 or TRBV6-3 and TRBJ1-2; 9 nucleotides align to TRBD1. J gave up 6 bases and V 5 bases, and 7 bases lay outside the gene matches. This CDR3 region has 14 residues. CDR1 and CDR2 (germline): MNHEY, SVGEGT. CDR3 residues: CASSPPQGAHGYTF. The CDR3 bases are TGTGCCAGCAGTCCACCACAGGGGGCGCATGGCTACACCTTC.

The gene calls are TRBV14 and TRBJ2-5; 9 nucleotides match TRBD2. Germline V lookup: CDR1 SGHDN, CDR2 FVKESK. V dropped 0 bases and J dropped 0; count of bases not matched to a gene: 8. The CDR3 consists of 18 residues. CDR3 residues: CASSQEWLAGMYQETQYF. CDR3 nucleotide sequence: TGTGCCAGCAGCCAAGAGTGGCTAGCGGGGATGTACCAAGAGACCCAGTACTTC. The variable domain in full, completed from reference TRBV14 and TRBJ2-5, reads EAGVTQFPSHSVIEKGQTVTLRCDPISGHDNLYWYRRVMGKEIKFLLHFVKESKQDESGMPNNRFLAERTGGTYSTLKVQPAELEDSGVYFCASSQEWLAGMYQETQYFGPGTRLLVL.

The count of this clone is one. V and J are TRBV7-9 and TRBJ1-2; TRBD1 matches 10 bases. The CDR3 has 16 amino acids. V shed 6 bases, J shed 8 bases, and the junction held 15 bases outside the gene matches. Germline V gives CDR1 SEHNR, CDR2 FQNEAQ (reference sequence). Here the CDR3 DNA reads TGTGCCAGCAGTCACGCGGACCGGGACAGGGGATTCGGCTACACCTTC. Translated: CASSHADRDRGFGYTF.

A few counts support this clone. The V gene is TRBV24-1, the J gene TRBJ1-4, with a tentative D call TRBD1 (6 bases). V dropped 3 bases and J dropped 6 bases, with 10 bases sitting between them. This CDR3 is built from 14 residues. Germline loops: CDR1 KGHDR, CDR2 SFDVKD. The CDR3 loop reads CATSDPSGDEKLFF. The CDR3 nucleotides are TGTGCCACCAGTGATCCATCAGGGGATGAAAAACTGTTTTTT.

The rearrangement links TRBV7-2 to TRBJ1-2, with D perhaps matching TRBD1 (6 bases). Trimming left V 6 bases short and J 8 bases short, with 19 bases between. This CDR3 contains 14 residues. Per the germline V gene, CDR1 is SGHTA and CDR2 is FQGNSA. In DNA, the CDR3 is TGTGCCAGCAGACAAGGCGGGGGCTCTGGAGGCTACACCTTC. Translation: CASRQGGGSGGYTF.

The rearrangement joins TRBV3-1 (or the pseudogene TRBV3-2) to TRBJ2-3, with TRBD2 identical over 9 bases. The germline gives CDR1 LGHDT, CDR2 YNNKEL (reference sequence). CDR3 length: 17 residues. Trimming at V came to 2 bases and at J to 5 bases, leaving 11 bases not matched to a gene. In DNA, the CDR3 is TGTGCCAGCAGCCAACGGTCGGCGGGAGGGCGCAGAGATACGCAGTATTTT. This codes for CASSQRSAGGRRDTQYF.

The rearrangement joins TRBV2 to TRBJ2-1; 11 bases fit TRBD2. Trimming took 6 bases from V and 4 from J; bases not matched to a gene: 5. The CDR3 is 15 amino acids. Germline CDR1 and CDR2: SNHLY and FYNNEI. The CDR3 loop reads CASRQTSGGYNEQFF. CDR3 sequence (DNA): TGTGCCAGCAGGCAAACTAGCGGGGGTTACAATGAGCAGTTCTTC.

The chain employs TRBV9 and TRBJ1-3; TRBD1 matches at 7 bases. The ends lost 2 bases at V and 0 bases at J; junction bases unmatched: 8. Germline V gene data show CDR1 as SGDLS and CDR2 as YYNGEE. This CDR3 is built from 17 residues. This CDR3 is CASSVGSGQRSGNTIYF. CDR3 DNA sequence: TGTGCCAGCAGCGTGGGGTCGGGACAGCGCTCTGGAAACACCATATATTTT. Full variable domain (outside the CDR3, taken from reference TRBV9 and TRBJ1-3): DSGVTQTPKHLITATGQRVTLRCSPRSGDLSVYWYQQSLDQGLQFLIQYYNGEERAKGNILERFSAQQFPDLHSELNLSSLELGDSALYFCASSVGSGQRSGNTIYFGEGSWLTVV.

The chain joins TRBV10-3 to TRBJ2-1; TRBD2 matches at 10 bases. Germline lookup yields CDR1 ENHRY and CDR2 SYGVKD. The CDR3 covers 13 residues. V was clipped by 6 bases and J by 9 bases; unmatched bases: 5. This CDR3 reads CAIRLAGSAEQFF. DNA of the CDR3: TGTGCCATCAGACTAGCGGGATCGGCTGAGCAGTTCTTC.

This rearrangement joins TRBV3-1 (or the pseudogene TRBV3-2) to TRBJ1-2; no clear D. The germline V and J ends were trimmed by 0 bases and 3 bases, with 11 bases remaining between them. The CDR3 length is 15 residues. Germline loops: CDR1 LGHDT, CDR2 YNNKEL (reference sequence). The DNA of the CDR3 is TGTGCCAGCAGCCAAGATAGAACAGCCCACTATGGCTACACCTTC. The encoded protein is CASSQDRTAHYGYTF.

The chain employs TRBV27 and TRBJ1-4, with 8 bases that match TRBD1. The CDR3 sequence is 15 residues long. Germline V gene sequence: CDR1 MNHEY, CDR2 SMNVEV (reference sequence). The junction had 8 bases not matched to a gene; V was cut back by 3 bases and J by 8 bases. The CDR3, as DNA: TGTGCCAGCAGTTTTCTTGGACAGGGACGAGAAAAACTGTTTTTT. It codes for CASSFLGQGREKLFF.

The chain employs TRBV7-8 and TRBJ1-6; possible D gene TRBD1, 5 bases. CDR3 size: 15 residues. The V end was cut by 5 bases, the J end by 13 bases, with 21 bases between. Germline V gene sequence: CDR1 SGHVS, CDR2 FQNEAQ. The CDR3 protein is CASSQNTGPGGPLHF. The CDR3 DNA reads as TGTGCCAGCAGCCAAAATACAGGTCCCGGAGGGCCCCTCCACTTT.

The genes are TRBV19 and TRBJ1-5, with D maybe TRBD1 (5 bases). Trimming stripped 3 bases from V and 7 bases from J, with 10 bases between. This CDR3 spans 13 amino acids. Germline values: CDR1 LNHDA, CDR2 SQIVND (reference sequence). The CDR3, as DNA: TGTGCCAGTAGTATGTGGAAGGGGCAGCCCCAGCATTTT. Protein sequence: CASSMWKGQPQHF.

CDR3 in amino acids: CASTIGVNSNQPQHF. Here the CDR3 DNA reads TGTGCCAGTACCATAGGGGTAAATAGCAATCAGCCCCAGCATTTT. The rearrangement uses TRBV19 and TRBJ1-5; perhaps TRBD1 as D (5 bases). CDR3 length equals 15 residues. V was shortened by 7 bases and J by 0 bases, with 13 bases between the two germline ends. Per the germline V gene, CDR1 is LNHDA and CDR2 is SQIVND (reference sequence). Full variable domain (missing parts from reference TRBV19 and TRBJ1-5): DGGITQSPKYLFRKEGQNVTLSCEQNLNHDAMYWYRQDPGQGLRLIYYSQIVNDFQKGDIAEGYSVSREKKESFPLTVTSAQKNPTAFYLCASTIGVNSNQPQHFGDGTRLSIL.